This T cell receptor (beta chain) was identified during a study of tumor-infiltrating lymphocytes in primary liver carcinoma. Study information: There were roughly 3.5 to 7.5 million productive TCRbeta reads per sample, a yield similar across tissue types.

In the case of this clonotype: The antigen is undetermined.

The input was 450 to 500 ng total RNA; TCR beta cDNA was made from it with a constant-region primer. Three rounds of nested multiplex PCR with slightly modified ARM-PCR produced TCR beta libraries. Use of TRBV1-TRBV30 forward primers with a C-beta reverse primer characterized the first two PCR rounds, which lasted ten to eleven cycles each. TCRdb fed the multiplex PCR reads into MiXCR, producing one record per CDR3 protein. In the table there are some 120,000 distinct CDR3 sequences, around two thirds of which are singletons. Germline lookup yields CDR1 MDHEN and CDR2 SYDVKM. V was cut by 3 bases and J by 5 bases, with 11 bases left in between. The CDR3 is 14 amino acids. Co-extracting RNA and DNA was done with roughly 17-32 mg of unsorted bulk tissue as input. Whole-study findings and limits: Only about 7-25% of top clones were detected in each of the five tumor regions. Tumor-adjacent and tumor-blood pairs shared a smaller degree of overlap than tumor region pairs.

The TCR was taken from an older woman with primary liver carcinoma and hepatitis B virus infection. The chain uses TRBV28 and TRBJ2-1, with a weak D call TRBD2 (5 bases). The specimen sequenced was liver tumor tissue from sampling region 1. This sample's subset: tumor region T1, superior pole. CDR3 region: CASSLMARDNEQFF. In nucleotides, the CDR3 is TGTGCCAGCAGTTTGATGGCGCGGGACAATGAGCAGTTCTTC. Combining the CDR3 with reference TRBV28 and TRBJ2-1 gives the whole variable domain DVKVTQSSRYLVKRTGEKVFLECVQDMDHENMFWYRQDPGLGLRLIYFSYDVKMKEKGDIPEGYSVSREKKERFSLILESASTNQTSMYLCASSLMARDNEQFFGPGTRLTVL.